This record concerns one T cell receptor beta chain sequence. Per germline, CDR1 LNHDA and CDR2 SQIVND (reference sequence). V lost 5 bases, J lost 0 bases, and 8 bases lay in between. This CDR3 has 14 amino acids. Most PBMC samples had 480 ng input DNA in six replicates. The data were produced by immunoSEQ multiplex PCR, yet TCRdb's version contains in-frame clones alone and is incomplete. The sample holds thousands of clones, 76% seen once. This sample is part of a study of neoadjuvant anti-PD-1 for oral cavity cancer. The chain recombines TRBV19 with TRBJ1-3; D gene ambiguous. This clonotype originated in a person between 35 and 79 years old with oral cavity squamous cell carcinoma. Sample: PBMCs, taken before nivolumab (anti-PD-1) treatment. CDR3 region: CASSPVTSGNTIYF. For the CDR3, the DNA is TGTGCCAGTAGTCCCGTCACCTCTGGAAACACCATATATTTT.